The text below deals with one T cell receptor beta chain. Its antigen is currently unknown. This specimen includes other DNA sequences encoding the same CDR3. Time point of the sample: cycle 4 day 1 (C4D1), after more than five weeks of nivolumab. The patients all showed relapse after autologous stem cell transplantation, while their brentuximab vedotin exposure varied. Magnetic depletion of unwanted cells isolated CD4+ T cells from thawed PBMCs. This entry comes from a study of PD-1 blockade in classical Hodgkin lymphoma. Broader study findings: The baseline diversity of complete responders showed similarity to that of newly diagnosed patients.

Germline V gives CDR1 LNHNV, CDR2 YYDKDF (reference sequence). Deletions cut 5 bases from V and 4 bases from J, with 15 bases between. The CDR3 contains 15 residues. Profiled with immunoSEQ multiplex PCR; TCRdb holds only in-frame clones, not every one. The sample has some 11,000 clones, around 76% seen once. V is TRBV15 and J is TRBJ1-5; D possibly corresponds to TRBD1 (5 bases). The clonotype was recovered from a human donor with classical Hodgkin lymphoma. The specimen was CD4+ T cells from blood, collected before the fourth cycle of nivolumab. The CDR3 DNA reads as TGTGCCACCAGCCCCGGGACGGGACCTAATCAGCCCCAGCATTTT. This encodes CATSPGTGPNQPQHF.